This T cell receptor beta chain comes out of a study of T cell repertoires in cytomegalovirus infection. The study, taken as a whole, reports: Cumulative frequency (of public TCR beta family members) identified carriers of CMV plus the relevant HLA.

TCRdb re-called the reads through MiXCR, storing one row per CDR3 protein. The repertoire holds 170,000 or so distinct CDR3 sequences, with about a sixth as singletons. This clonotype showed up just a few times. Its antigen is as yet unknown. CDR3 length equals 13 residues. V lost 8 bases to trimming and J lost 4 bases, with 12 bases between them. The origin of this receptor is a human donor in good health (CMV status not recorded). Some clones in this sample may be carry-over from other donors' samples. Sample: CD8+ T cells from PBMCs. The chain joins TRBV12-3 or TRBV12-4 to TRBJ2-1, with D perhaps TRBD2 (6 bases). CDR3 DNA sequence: TGTGCCAGCGGGCGGGGTTTGTACAATGAGCAGTTCTTC. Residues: CASGRGLYNEQFF.